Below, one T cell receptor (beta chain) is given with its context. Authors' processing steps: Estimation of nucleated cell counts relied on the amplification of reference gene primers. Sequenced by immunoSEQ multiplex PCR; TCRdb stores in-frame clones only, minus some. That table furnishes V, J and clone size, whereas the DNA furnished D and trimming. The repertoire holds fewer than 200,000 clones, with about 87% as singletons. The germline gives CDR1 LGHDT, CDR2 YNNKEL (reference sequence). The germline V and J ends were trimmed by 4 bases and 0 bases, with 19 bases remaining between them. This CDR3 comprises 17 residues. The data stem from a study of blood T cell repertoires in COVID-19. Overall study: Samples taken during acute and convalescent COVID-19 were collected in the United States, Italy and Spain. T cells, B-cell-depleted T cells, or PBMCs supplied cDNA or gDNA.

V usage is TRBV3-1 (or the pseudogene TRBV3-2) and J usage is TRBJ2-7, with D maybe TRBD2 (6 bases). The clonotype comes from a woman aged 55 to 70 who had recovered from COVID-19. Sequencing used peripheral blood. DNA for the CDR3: TGTGCCAGCAGCCGCCACACCCTGGCGGGGCCCTCCTACGAGCAGTACTTC. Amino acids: CASSRHTLAGPSYEQYF.